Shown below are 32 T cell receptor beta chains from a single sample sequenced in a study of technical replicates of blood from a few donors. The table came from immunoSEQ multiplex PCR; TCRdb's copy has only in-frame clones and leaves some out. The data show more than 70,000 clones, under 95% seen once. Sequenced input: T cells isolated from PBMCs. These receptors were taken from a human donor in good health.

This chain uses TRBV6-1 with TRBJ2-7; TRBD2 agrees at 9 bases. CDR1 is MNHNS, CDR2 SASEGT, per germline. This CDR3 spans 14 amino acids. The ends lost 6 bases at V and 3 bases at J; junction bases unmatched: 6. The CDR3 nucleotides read TGTGCCAGCAGCGCCGGGACTAGCCTCTACGAGCAGTACTTC. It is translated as CASSAGTSLYEQYF.

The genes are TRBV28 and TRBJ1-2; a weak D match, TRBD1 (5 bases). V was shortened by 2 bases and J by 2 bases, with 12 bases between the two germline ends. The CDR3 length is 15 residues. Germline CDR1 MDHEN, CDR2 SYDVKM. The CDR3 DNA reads TGTGCCAGCAGTTTACACGCGACAGCCAACTATGGCTACACCTTC. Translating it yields CASSLHATANYGYTF.

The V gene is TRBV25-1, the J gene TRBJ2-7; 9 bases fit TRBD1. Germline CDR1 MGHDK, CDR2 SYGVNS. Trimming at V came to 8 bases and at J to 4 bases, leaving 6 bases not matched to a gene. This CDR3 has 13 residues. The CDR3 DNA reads TGTGCCAGCGGGGGGACAGGGCCATACGAGCAGTACTTC. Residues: CASGGTGPYEQYF.

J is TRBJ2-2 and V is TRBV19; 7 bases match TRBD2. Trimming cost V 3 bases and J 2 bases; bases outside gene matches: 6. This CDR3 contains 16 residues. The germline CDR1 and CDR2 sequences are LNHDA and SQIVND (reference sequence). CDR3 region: CASSIIGTTNTGELFF. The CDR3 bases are TGTGCCAGTAGTATTATAGGGACTACTAACACCGGGGAGCTGTTTTTT.

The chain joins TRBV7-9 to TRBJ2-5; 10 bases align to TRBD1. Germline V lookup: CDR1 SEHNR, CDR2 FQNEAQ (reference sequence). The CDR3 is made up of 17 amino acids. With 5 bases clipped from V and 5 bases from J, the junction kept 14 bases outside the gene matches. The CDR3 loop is CASSHGDRGRLRETQYF. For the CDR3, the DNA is TGTGCCAGCAGCCACGGGGACAGGGGCCGTTTGAGGGAGACCCAGTACTTC.

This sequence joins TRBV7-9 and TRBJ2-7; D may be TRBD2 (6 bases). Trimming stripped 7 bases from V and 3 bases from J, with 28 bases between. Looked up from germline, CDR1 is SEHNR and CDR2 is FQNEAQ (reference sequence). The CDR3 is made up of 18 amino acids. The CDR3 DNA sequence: TGTGCCAGCACATCCGCCCCGGGACTCCCAACTCCCAACTACGAGCAGTACTTC. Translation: CASTSAPGLPTPNYEQYF.

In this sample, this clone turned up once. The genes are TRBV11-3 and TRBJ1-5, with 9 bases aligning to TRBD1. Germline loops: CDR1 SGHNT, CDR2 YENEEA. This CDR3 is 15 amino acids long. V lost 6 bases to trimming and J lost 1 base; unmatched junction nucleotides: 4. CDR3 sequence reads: CASSPGTGSNQPQHF. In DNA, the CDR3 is TGTGCCAGCAGTCCTGGGACAGGGAGCAATCAGCCCCAGCATTTT.

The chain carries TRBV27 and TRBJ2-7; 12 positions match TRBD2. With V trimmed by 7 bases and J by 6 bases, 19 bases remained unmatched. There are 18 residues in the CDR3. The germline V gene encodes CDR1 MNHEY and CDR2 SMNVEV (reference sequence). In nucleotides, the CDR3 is TGTGCCAGCACCCTCACGGGACTAGCGGGTGGTGGGGGTAGCGAGCAGTACTTC. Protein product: CASTLTGLAGGGGSEQYF.

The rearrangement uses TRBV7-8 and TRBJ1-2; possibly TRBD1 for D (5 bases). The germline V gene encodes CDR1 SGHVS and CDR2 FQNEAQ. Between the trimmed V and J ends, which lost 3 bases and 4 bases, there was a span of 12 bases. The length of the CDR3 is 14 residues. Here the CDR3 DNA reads TGTGCCAGCAGCTTCGACAGCCTATCCTATGGCTACACCTTC. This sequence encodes CASSFDSLSYGYTF.

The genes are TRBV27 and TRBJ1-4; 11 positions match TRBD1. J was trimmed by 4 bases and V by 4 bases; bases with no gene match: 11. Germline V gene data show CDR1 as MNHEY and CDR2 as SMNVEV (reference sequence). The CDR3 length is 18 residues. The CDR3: CASSWTGGSLLINEKLFF. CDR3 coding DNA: TGTGCCAGCAGTTGGACAGGGGGCTCGTTACTGATTAATGAAAAACTGTTTTTT.

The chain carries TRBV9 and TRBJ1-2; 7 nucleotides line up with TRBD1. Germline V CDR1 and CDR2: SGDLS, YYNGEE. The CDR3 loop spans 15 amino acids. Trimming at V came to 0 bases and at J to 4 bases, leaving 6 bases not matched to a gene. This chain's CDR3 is CASSVGLGQAYGYTF. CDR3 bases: TGTGCCAGCAGCGTAGGCTTAGGACAGGCCTATGGCTACACCTTC.

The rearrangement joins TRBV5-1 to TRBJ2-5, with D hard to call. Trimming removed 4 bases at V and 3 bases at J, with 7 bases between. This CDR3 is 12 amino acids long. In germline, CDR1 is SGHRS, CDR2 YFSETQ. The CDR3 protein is CASSLEEETQYF. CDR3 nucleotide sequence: TGCGCCAGCAGCCTCGAGGAAGAGACCCAGTACTTC.

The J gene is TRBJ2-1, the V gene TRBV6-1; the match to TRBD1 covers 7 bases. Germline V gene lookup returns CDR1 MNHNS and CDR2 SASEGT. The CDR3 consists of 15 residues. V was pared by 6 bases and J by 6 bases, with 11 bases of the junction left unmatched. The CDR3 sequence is CASSAGTAALNEQFF. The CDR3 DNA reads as TGTGCCAGCAGCGCCGGGACAGCCGCTCTCAATGAGCAGTTCTTC.

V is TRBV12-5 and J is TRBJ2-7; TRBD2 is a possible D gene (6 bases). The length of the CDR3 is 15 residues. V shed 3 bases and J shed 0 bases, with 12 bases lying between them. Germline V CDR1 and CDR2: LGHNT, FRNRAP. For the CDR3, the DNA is TGTGCTAGTGGTTTCCTCAGGGACTCCTCCTACGAGCAGTACTTC. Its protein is CASGFLRDSSYEQYF.

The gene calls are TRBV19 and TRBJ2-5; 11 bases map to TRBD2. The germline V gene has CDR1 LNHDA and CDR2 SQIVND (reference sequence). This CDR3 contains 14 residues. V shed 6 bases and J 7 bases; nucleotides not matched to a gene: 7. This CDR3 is CASRLAGASGTQYF. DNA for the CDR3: TGTGCCAGTAGACTAGCGGGGGCCTCGGGGACCCAGTACTTC. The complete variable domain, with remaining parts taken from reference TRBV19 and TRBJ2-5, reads DGGITQSPKYLFRKEGQNVTLSCEQNLNHDAMYWYRQDPGQGLRLIYYSQIVNDFQKGDIAEGYSVSREKKESFPLTVTSAQKNPTAFYLCASRLAGASGTQYFGPGTRLLVL.

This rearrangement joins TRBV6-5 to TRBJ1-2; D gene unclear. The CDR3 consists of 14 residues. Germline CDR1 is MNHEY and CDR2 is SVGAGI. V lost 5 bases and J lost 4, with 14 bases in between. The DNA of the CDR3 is TGTGCCAGCAGTGAGGCGAGTCGGGGCTATGGCTACACCTTC. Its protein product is CASSEASRGYGYTF.

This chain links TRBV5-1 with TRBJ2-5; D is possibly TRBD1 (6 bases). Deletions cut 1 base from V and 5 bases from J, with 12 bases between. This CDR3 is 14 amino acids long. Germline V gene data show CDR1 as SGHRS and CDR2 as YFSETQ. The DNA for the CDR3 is TGCGCCAGCAGCTTGCTGCCAGGGGCGGAGACCCAGTACTTC. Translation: CASSLLPGAETQYF.

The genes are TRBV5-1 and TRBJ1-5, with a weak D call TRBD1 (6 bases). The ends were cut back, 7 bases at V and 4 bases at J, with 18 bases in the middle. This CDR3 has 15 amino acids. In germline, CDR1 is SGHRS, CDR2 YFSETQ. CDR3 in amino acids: CASRGGLGSNQPQHF. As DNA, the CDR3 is TGCGCCAGCCGAGGGGGTTTAGGGTCAAATCAGCCCCAGCATTTT.

CDR3: CASSQESVDSSSYNEQFF. CDR3 in DNA: TGTGCCAGCAGCCAAGAGTCGGTGGACTCAAGCTCCTACAATGAGCAGTTCTTC. J is TRBJ2-1 and V is TRBV4-2; D possibly corresponds to TRBD2 (5 bases). V was trimmed by 0 bases and J by 0 bases, leaving 15 bases between them. Germline lookup yields CDR1 LGHNA and CDR2 YNFKEQ. The CDR3 has 18 residues.

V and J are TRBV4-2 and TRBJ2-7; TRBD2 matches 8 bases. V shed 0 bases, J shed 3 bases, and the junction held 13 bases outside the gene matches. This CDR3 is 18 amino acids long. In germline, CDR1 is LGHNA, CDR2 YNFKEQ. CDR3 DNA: TGTGCCAGCAGCCAAGAGGGGTTCAGTGAGCTAGCGGGCTACGAGCAGTACTTC. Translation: CASSQEGFSELAGYEQYF.

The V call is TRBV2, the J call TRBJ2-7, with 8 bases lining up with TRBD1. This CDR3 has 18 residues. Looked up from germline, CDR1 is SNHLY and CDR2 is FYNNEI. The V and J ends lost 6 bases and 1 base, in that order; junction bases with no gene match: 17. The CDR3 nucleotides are TGTGCCAGCAGCCGACACACAGGGGGTTCCCCCCAATCCTACGAGCAGTACTTC. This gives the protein CASSRHTGGSPQSYEQYF.

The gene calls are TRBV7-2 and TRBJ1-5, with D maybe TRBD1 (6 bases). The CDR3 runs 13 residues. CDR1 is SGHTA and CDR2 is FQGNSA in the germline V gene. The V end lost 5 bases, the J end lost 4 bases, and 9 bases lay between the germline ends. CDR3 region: CASSEDRNQPQHF. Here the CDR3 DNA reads TGTGCCAGCAGCGAAGACAGGAATCAGCCCCAGCATTTT.

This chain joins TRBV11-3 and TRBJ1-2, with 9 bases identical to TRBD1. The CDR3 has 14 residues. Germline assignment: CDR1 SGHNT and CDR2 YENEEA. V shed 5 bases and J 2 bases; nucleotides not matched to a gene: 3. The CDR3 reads CASSQGQGNYGYTF. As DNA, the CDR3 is TGTGCCAGCAGCCAGGGACAGGGCAACTATGGCTACACCTTC. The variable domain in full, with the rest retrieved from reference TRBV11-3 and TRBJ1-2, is EAGVVQSPRYKIIEKKQPVAFWCNPISGHNTLYWYLQNLGQGPELLIRYENEEAVDDSQLPKDRFSAERLKGVDSTLKIQPAELGDSAVYLCASSQGQGNYGYTFGSGTRLTVV.

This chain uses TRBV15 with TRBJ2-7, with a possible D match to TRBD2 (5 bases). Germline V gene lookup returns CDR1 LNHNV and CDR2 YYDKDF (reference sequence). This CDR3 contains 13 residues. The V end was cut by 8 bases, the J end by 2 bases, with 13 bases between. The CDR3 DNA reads TGTGCCACCCGGGGTAGGGTTACCTACGAGCAGTACTTC. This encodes CATRGRVTYEQYF.

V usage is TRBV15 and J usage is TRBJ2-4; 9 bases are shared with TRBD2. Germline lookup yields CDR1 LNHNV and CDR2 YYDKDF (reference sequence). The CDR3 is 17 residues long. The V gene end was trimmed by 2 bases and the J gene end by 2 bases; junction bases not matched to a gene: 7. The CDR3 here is CATSRPGLASSKNIQYF. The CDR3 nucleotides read TGTGCCACCAGCAGACCGGGACTAGCTTCGTCCAAAAACATTCAGTACTTC.

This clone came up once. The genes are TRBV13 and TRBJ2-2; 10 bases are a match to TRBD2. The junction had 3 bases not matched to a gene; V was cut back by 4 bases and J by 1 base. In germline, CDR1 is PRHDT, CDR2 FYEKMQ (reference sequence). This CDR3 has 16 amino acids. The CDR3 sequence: CASSSGTSVNTGELFF. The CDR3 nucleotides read TGTGCCAGCAGCTCCGGGACTAGCGTGAACACCGGGGAGCTGTTTTTT. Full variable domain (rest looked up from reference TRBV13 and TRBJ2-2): AAGVIQSPRHLIKEKRETATLKCYPIPRHDTVYWYQQGPGQDPQFLISFYEKMQSDKGSIPDRFSAQQFSDYHSELNMSSLELGDSALYFCASSSGTSVNTGELFFGEGSRLTVL.

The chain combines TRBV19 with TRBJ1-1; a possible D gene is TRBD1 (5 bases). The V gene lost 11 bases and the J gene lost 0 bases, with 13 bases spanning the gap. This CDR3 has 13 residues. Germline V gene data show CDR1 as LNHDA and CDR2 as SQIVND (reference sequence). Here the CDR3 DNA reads TGTGCCGTTTGGGGGGGTATGAACACTGAAGCTTTCTTT. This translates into CAVWGGMNTEAFF.

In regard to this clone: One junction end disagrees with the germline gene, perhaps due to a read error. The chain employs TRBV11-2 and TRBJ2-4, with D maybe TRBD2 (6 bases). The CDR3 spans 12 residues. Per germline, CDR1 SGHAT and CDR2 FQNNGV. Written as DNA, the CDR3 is TGTGCCAGCAGCTTTACCGGGGGATCTTTGGGGTTC. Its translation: CASSFTGGSLGF.

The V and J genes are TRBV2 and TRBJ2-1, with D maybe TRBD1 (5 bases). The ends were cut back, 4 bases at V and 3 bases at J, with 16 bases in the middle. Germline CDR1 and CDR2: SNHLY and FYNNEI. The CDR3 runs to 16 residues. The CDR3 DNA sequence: TGTGCCAGCAGTGTCGGTAGGGGCCCTAACTACAATGAGCAGTTCTTC. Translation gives CASSVGRGPNYNEQFF.

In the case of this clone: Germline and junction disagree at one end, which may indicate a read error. The CDR3 coding sequence is TGTGCCAGTAGTTCTCTCGACAGGGGGCACTACGAGCAGTACTTC. Translated, it gives CASSSLDRGHYEQYF. J is TRBJ2-7 and V is TRBV28; 10 bases match TRBD1. Germline-derived CDR1 and CDR2 are MDHEN and SYDVKM. CDR3 length equals 15 residues.

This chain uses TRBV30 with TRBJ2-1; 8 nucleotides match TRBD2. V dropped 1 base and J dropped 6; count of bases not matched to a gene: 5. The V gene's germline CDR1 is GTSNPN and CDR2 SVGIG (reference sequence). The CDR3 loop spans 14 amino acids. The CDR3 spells CAWSDPGGANEQFF. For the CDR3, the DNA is TGTGCCTGGAGTGATCCCGGGGGGGCCAATGAGCAGTTCTTC. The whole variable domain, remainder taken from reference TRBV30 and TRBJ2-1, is SQTIHQWPATLVQPVGSPLSLECTVEGTSNPNLYWYRQAAGRGLQLLFYSVGIGQISSEVPQNLSASRPQDRQFILSSKKLLLSDSGFYLCAWSDPGGANEQFFGPGTRLTVL.

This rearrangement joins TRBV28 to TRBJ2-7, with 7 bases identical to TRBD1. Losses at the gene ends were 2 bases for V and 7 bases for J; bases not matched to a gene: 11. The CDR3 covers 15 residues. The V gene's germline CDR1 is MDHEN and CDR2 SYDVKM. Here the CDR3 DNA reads TGTGCCAGCAGTTTAGTGGATGACAGGGCTTATGAGCAGTACTTC. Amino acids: CASSLVDDRAYEQYF.